A selection of T cell receptor beta chains follows, all from one sample in a study of early T cells in non-severe SARS-CoV-2 infection. TCRdb itself ran the 5' RACE reads through MiXCR, one entry per CDR3 protein. The sample carries under 70,000 distinct CDR3 sequences, under 15% recorded once. The sample here was whole blood, taken at baseline. These receptors were collected from an adult who was a healthcare worker with PCR-confirmed SARS-CoV-2 infection or an uninfected control (not recorded which). Each CDR3 is given with its conserved first and last residue. Each record gives: V gene, clone size, D gene, J gene, CDR3 protein, CDR3 DNA. The D gene is left open where the match is weak. Clone size is given for some rows only: seen once, a few or many times, or a class if the clone is expanded.

TRBV14,few,.,TRBJ2-5,CASSLGHRETQYF,TGTGCCAGCAGCCTCGGACACCGCGAGACCCAGTACTTC
TRBV5-1,few,.,TRBJ1-6,CASSLTDNSPLHF,TGCGCCAGCAGCTTAACGGATAATTCACCCCTCCACTTT
TRBV12-2,.,.,TRBJ1-6,CASRQQGKLSSYNSPLHF,TGTGCAAGTCGACAACAGGGGAAGTTGAGCTCCTATAATTCACCCCTCCACTTT
TRBV11-2,.,.,TRBJ2-1,CASSLDKGQFF,TGTGCCAGCAGCTTAGATAAGGGACAGTTCTTC
TRBV10-2,few,.,TRBJ1-1,CASSAKGNTEAFF,TGCGCCAGCAGCGCGAAAGGGAACACTGAAGCTTTCTTT
TRBV25-1,few,.,TRBJ2-3,CASSLKGGSTDTQYF,TGTGCCAGCAGCCTGAAGGGGGGCAGCACAGATACGCAGTATTTT
TRBV2,few,TRBD2,TRBJ2-2,CASSKLAPGELFF,TGTGCCAGCTCGAAACTAGCGCCCGGGGAGCTGTTTTTT
TRBV20-1,.,.,TRBJ2-1,CSARDFRSGLDNEQFF,TGCAGTGCTAGAGATTTCCGATCGGGACTTGACAATGAGCAGTTCTTC
TRBV5-1,few,TRBD2,TRBJ2-1,CASTSGGRGAYNEQFF,TGCGCCAGCACCTCTGGCGGGAGGGGCGCCTACAATGAGCAGTTCTTC
TRBV5-1,few,TRBD2,TRBJ2-1,CASSLEAREVYF,TGCGCCAGCAGCTTGGAGGCGCGGGAGGTATACTTC
TRBV29-1,.,TRBD2,TRBJ2-3,CSGKSSGRSTDTQYF,TGCAGCGGAAAATCTAGCGGACGGAGCACAGATACGCAGTATTTT
TRBV5-1,.,.,TRBJ1-2,CASSRDGDYGYTF,TGCGCCAGCAGCCGGGACGGGGACTATGGCTACACCTTC
TRBV7-3,many,TRBD1,TRBJ2-3,CASSLDRGLGTQYF,TGTGCCAGCAGCCTCGACAGGGGGCTCGGTACGCAGTATTTT
TRBV9,.,.,TRBJ1-4,CASTHRGTTNEKLFF,TGTGCCAGCACCCACCGGGGTACAACTAATGAAAAACTGTTTTTT
TRBV6-2/TRBV6-3,many,.,TRBJ2-7,CASSYGGVQYF,TGTGCCAGCAGTTACGGAGGAGTGCAGTACTTC
TRBV7-2,once,TRBD2,TRBJ2-1,CASSRAGTLDEQFF,TGTGCCAGCAGCCGAGCGGGGACCCTAGATGAGCAGTTCTTC
TRBV12-3/TRBV12-4,few,TRBD2,TRBJ2-1,CASSLESSGDNEQFF,TGTGCCAGCAGTTTAGAGTCTAGCGGCGACAATGAGCAGTTCTTC
TRBV3-1,.,.,TRBJ2-3,CASSQDGSSTDTQYF,TGTGCCAGCAGCCAAGATGGGTCTAGCACAGATACGCAGTATTTT
TRBV4-2,many,.,TRBJ2-7,CASSQDLPGASTYEQYF,TGTGCCAGCAGCCAGGATCTACCGGGGGCAAGTACCTACGAGCAGTACTTC
TRBV28,few,.,TRBJ1-1,CASKTGDTEAFF,TGTGCCAGCAAGACCGGGGATACTGAAGCTTTCTTT
TRBV7-2,few,.,TRBJ2-3,CASTQDRITDTQYF,TGTGCCAGCACCCAGGACAGAATAACAGATACGCAGTATTTT
TRBV24-1,few,.,TRBJ1-5,CATSDSRRPAQPQHF,TGTGCCACCAGTGATTCGCGACGGCCCGCTCAGCCCCAGCATTTT
TRBV5-4,many,TRBD1,TRBJ2-7,CASSLTQGDEQYF,TGTGCCAGCAGCTTGACGCAGGGGGACGAGCAGTACTTC
TRBV10-3,few,.,TRBJ2-1,CAISEGGSYNEQFF,TGTGCCATCAGTGAGGGCGGCTCCTACAATGAGCAGTTCTTC
TRBV2,many,.,TRBJ2-7,CATAGDTYEQYF,TGTGCCACCGCCGGGGACACCTACGAGCAGTACTTC
TRBV5-5,many,.,TRBJ2-1,CASSRSRATESNEQFF,TGTGCCAGCAGCCGCTCCCGGGCCACTGAGTCGAATGAGCAGTTCTTC
TRBV12-3/TRBV12-4,.,TRBD2,TRBJ2-5,CASSLGLAGKDQYF,TGTGCCAGCAGTTTAGGACTAGCGGGAAAGGACCAGTACTTC
TRBV5-1,.,TRBD1,TRBJ2-5,CASGWTGKQETQYF,TGCGCCAGCGGATGGACAGGGAAGCAAGAGACCCAGTACTTC
TRBV11-2,few,TRBD2,TRBJ2-7,CASSLTISGRAMLYEQYF,TGTGCCAGCAGCTTAACGATTAGCGGGAGGGCCATGCTCTACGAGCAGTACTTC
TRBV3-1,many,.,TRBJ2-7,CASSRRAGSYEQYF,TGTGCCAGCAGCCGTCGGGCGGGGTCCTACGAGCAGTACTTC
TRBV10-3,.,.,TRBJ2-2,CAIKGAGELFF,TGTGCCATTAAAGGGGCCGGGGAGCTGTTTTTT
TRBV19,few,TRBD1,TRBJ2-1,CASSPGTVYNEQFF,TGTGCCAGTAGCCCTGGGACAGTTTACAATGAGCAGTTCTTC
TRBV12-3/TRBV12-4,.,.,TRBJ2-2,CASTTASTNTGELFF,TGTGCCAGCACCACAGCCTCTACGAACACCGGGGAGCTGTTTTTT
TRBV5-1,few,.,TRBJ1-6,CASIPPDRSEFSYNSPLHF,TGCGCCAGCATCCCGCCCGACAGGTCGGAATTTTCCTATAATTCACCCCTCCACTTT
TRBV10-3,few,.,TRBJ2-7,CATRAGAHEQYF,TGTGCCACCCGGGCGGGGGCACACGAGCAGTACTTC
TRBV7-9,.,.,TRBJ2-2,CASSLEAGRYTGELFF,TGTGCCAGCAGCTTAGAAGCAGGGAGATACACCGGGGAGCTGTTTTTT
TRBV19,.,TRBD1,TRBJ2-5,CASTPGTGGWETQYF,TGTGCCAGTACTCCCGGGACAGGGGGCTGGGAGACCCAGTACTTC
TRBV12-3/TRBV12-4,few,.,TRBJ1-3,CASTIRPSGNTIYF,TGTGCCAGCACCATTCGGCCCTCGGGAAACACCATATATTTT
TRBV12-3/TRBV12-4,few,.,TRBJ1-1,CASSTGWDTEAFF,TGTGCCAGCAGCACAGGGTGGGACACTGAAGCTTTCTTT
TRBV7-2,.,TRBD1,TRBJ2-3,CASSKTGQESTDTQYF,TGTGCCAGCAGCAAAACGGGACAGGAGAGCACAGATACGCAGTATTTT
TRBV11-2,few,TRBD2,TRBJ2-1,CASSFLAGLYNEQFF,TGTGCCAGCAGCTTTTTAGCGGGTCTCTACAATGAGCAGTTCTTC
TRBV6-1,few,TRBD2,TRBJ2-1,CASSPARGGSGNEQFF,TGTGCCAGCAGTCCAGCGAGGGGCGGGAGTGGCAATGAGCAGTTCTTC
TRBV27,.,.,TRBJ2-7,CASSFHSGPLAHEQYF,TGTGCCAGCAGTTTCCACTCCGGGCCCCTAGCCCACGAGCAGTACTTC
TRBV6-2/TRBV6-3,.,TRBD1,TRBJ2-7,CASRETGGREQYF,TGTGCCAGCAGGGAGACAGGGGGACGCGAGCAGTACTTC
TRBV9,.,.,TRBJ2-4,CASSAHILGDIQYF,TGTGCCAGCAGCGCCCATATTTTGGGTGACATTCAGTACTTC
TRBV24-1,.,.,TRBJ2-1,CATSDFRGRGDEQFF,TGTGCCACCAGTGATTTTAGGGGCAGGGGAGATGAGCAGTTCTTC
TRBV7-2,.,TRBD2,TRBJ2-3,CASSPYGLAGDTQYF,TGTGCCAGCAGCCCCTACGGACTAGCGGGAGATACGCAGTATTTT
TRBV10-3,.,.,TRBJ2-5,CAISRQLQETQYF,TGTGCCATCAGTAGACAGTTACAAGAGACCCAGTACTTC
TRBV12-3/TRBV12-4,many,.,TRBJ2-6,CASRTSSGANVLTF,TGTGCCAGCAGAACCAGCTCTGGGGCCAACGTCCTGACTTTC
TRBV5-1,few,.,TRBJ2-7,CASSPDGIPYEQYF,TGCGCCAGCAGCCCGGACGGGATCCCCTACGAGCAGTACTTC
TRBV5-1,.,.,TRBJ2-1,CASSLGYDEQFF,TGCGCCAGCAGCTTAGGGTACGATGAGCAGTTCTTC
TRBV28,.,.,TRBJ1-2,CASSLQGSYGYTF,TGTGCCAGCAGTTTACAGGGTTCTTATGGCTACACCTTC
TRBV16,.,.,TRBJ1-5,CASSQSVKYASSNQPQHF,TGTGCCAGCAGCCAATCGGTCAAGTACGCTAGTAGCAATCAGCCCCAGCATTTT
TRBV18,few,.,TRBJ2-2,CASSPRPISRLDVPGELFF,TGTGCCAGCTCACCTAGACCCATTTCGAGACTAGATGTTCCCGGGGAGCTGTTTTTT